The 21 T cell receptor beta chains reported below all come from one sample, sequenced in a study of T cell repertoires in cytomegalovirus infection. TCRdb re-called the reads with MiXCR, one entry per CDR3 protein. The repertoire holds about 450,000 distinct CDR3 sequences, with approximately 31% as singletons. The specimen sequenced was PBMCs. The receptors come from a human donor in good health (CMV status not recorded). Some clones in this sample may be carry-over from other donors' samples.

The table lists this clonotype with many counts. The CDR3 DNA reads TGTGCCAGCGCCCAGCCAGGGTACGAGACCCAGTACTTC. It is translated as CASAQPGYETQYF. This chain links TRBV7-6 with TRBJ2-5, with a possible D match to TRBD1 (5 bases). This CDR3 region has 13 residues. The V and J ends lost 8 bases and 5 bases respectively, with 15 bases between them. CDR1 is SGHVS, CDR2 FNYEAQ, per germline.

The table lists this clonotype with many counts. The rearrangement uses TRBV5-4 and TRBJ1-1; weak D call: TRBD1 (6 bases). Trimming took 4 bases from V and 0 from J, leaving 13 bases between them. The length of the CDR3 is 15 residues. Germline CDR1 SGHNT, CDR2 YYREEE (reference sequence). The CDR3 region is CASSGGQQMNTEAFF. The DNA for the CDR3 is TGTGCCAGCAGCGGTGGACAGCAAATGAACACTGAAGCTTTCTTT.

This clonotype was observed a few times. The chain joins TRBV6-2 or TRBV6-3 to TRBJ1-1; D is undetermined. Germline V gene sequence: CDR1 MNHEY, CDR2 SVGEGT. V lost 8 bases, J lost 5 bases, and 15 bases lay in between. CDR3 size: 13 residues. The CDR3 nucleotides are TGTGCCAGCTCAGACGGAGGGAGAACTGAAGCTTTCTTT. Amino acids: CASSDGGRTEAFF.

In regard to this clonotype: The junction departs from germline at one end; a sequencing error may be responsible. V gene TRBV19 combines with J gene TRBJ1-1; 7 positions agree with TRBD1. The V gene's germline CDR1 is LNHDA and CDR2 SQIVND (reference sequence). The CDR3 is 15 amino acids. The CDR3 nucleotides read TGTGCCACCCAGCTGTCGGGACAGACGAACACTGCAGCTTTCTTT. It encodes CATQLSGQTNTAAFF.

V usage is TRBV2 and J usage is TRBJ2-5; 11 nucleotides agree with TRBD1. From germline, CDR1 is SNHLY and CDR2 FYNNEI. This CDR3 is built from 14 residues. V shed 4 bases, J shed 12 bases, and the junction held 10 bases outside the gene matches. The CDR3 DNA reads as TGTGCCAGCAGTGGCGAGGACAGGGGGCGGTTGAAGTACTTC. It codes for CASSGEDRGRLKYF.

V usage is TRBV7-9 and J usage is TRBJ1-3, with TRBD1 identical over 8 bases. This CDR3 spans 16 amino acids. V was pared by 4 bases and J by 8 bases, with 13 bases of the junction left unmatched. Germline CDR1 and CDR2: SEHNR and FQNEAQ (reference sequence). The CDR3 here is CASSSNGQGRVDTIYF. The CDR3 nucleotides read TGTGCCAGCAGCTCCAACGGACAGGGCCGCGTCGACACCATATATTTT. The complete variable domain, with remaining parts taken from reference TRBV7-9 and TRBJ1-3, reads DTGVSQNPRHKITKRGQNVTFRCDPISEHNRLYWYRQTLGQGPEFLTYFQNEAQLEKSRLLSDRFSAERPKGSFSTLEIQRTEQGDSAMYLCASSSNGQGRVDTIYFGEGSWLTVV.

This chain connects TRBV24-1 to TRBJ1-5; perhaps TRBD1 as D (6 bases). The CDR3 runs to 15 residues. Trimming removed 6 bases from V and 4 bases from J, with 15 bases in between. Germline V gene sequence: CDR1 KGHDR, CDR2 SFDVKD. CDR3 sequence (DNA): TGTGCCACCAGTCCCCCCGGGGGCGGAAATCAGCCCCAGCATTTT. Translation: CATSPPGGGNQPQHF.

This clonotype was seen ten or more times. The chain uses TRBV7-8 and TRBJ2-3, with 13 bases identical to TRBD2. The V and J ends lost 5 bases and 7 bases, in that order; junction bases with no gene match: 9. Looked up from germline, CDR1 is SGHVS and CDR2 is FQNEAQ. The CDR3 has 16 residues. In nucleotides, the CDR3 is TGTGCCAGCAGCGACGGACTAGCGGGGGATCGTTATACGCAGTATTTT. Its protein product is CASSDGLAGDRYTQYF.

This clonotype was detected only a few times. The chain recombines TRBV12-3 or TRBV12-4 with TRBJ2-6; weak D call: TRBD1 (5 bases). The CDR3 runs to 14 residues. The V end was cut by 5 bases, the J end by 2 bases, with 7 bases between. In DNA, the CDR3 is TGTGCCAGCAGTCTACAGGCTGGGGCCAACGTCCTGACTTTC. This translates into CASSLQAGANVLTF.

V usage is TRBV20-1 and J usage is TRBJ2-7; D might be TRBD2 (6 bases). CDR1 DFQATT and CDR2 SNEGSKA come from the germline V gene (reference sequence). V gave up 6 bases and J gave up 2 bases, with 20 bases separating them. This CDR3 has 15 residues. CDR3 amino acids: CSAYRGIGATYEQYF. As DNA, the CDR3 is TGCAGTGCCTACCGGGGGATCGGGGCGACCTACGAGCAGTACTTC.

This clonotype has only a few counts. J is TRBJ1-2 and V is TRBV10-3, with a possible D match to TRBD1 (5 bases). CDR1 is ENHRY and CDR2 is SYGVKD in the germline V gene. V lost 0 bases and J 7 bases, leaving 24 bases between the germline ends. There are 18 residues in the CDR3. The CDR3 protein is CAISESPVWQGIYLGYTF. The CDR3 DNA sequence: TGTGCCATCAGTGAGTCACCGGTTTGGCAGGGTATCTATCTTGGCTACACCTTC.

This chain links TRBV12-3 or TRBV12-4 with TRBJ1-5; 10 bases match TRBD1. V lost 6 bases, J lost 4 bases, and 6 bases stayed unmatched. CDR3 length equals 15 residues. In DNA, the CDR3 is TGTGCCAGCAGACCGGGGACAGGGGTGAATCAGCCCCAGCATTTT. Translated, it gives CASRPGTGVNQPQHF.

V is TRBV29-1 and J is TRBJ2-3; D is unresolved. Germline CDR1 is SQVTM and CDR2 is ANQGSEA. The CDR3 has 13 amino acids. Trimming removed 7 bases at V and 2 bases at J, with 13 bases between. The CDR3 region is CSATRVVTDTQYF. CDR3 in DNA: TGCAGCGCCACTCGGGTGGTCACAGATACGCAGTATTTT.

This clonotype was seen at least ten times. CDR3 residues: CASRSGTGLNEQFF. DNA for the CDR3: TGTGCCAGCAGATCCGGGACAGGACTCAATGAGCAGTTCTTC. V and J are TRBV6-5 and TRBJ2-1; TRBD1 agrees at 8 bases. CDR3 length equals 14 residues. Trimming took 6 bases from V and 6 from J; bases not matched to a gene: 7. Germline V gene lookup returns CDR1 MNHEY and CDR2 SVGAGI.

This clonotype appeared a few times. The chain is built from TRBV4-2 and TRBJ1-3; 7 bases line up with TRBD1. This CDR3 contains 16 residues. V was pared by 0 bases and J by 0 bases, with 2 bases of the junction left unmatched. Looked up from germline, CDR1 is LGHNA and CDR2 is YNFKEQ. This CDR3 reads CASSQDGTVSGNTIYF. For the CDR3, the DNA is TGTGCCAGCAGCCAAGATGGGACAGTCTCTGGAAACACCATATATTTT.

The chain combines TRBV12-3 or TRBV12-4 with TRBJ1-6; tentatively, D is TRBD1 (5 bases). The CDR3 is 12 amino acids. V lost 5 bases and J lost 13, with 12 bases in between. The CDR3 protein is CASSGGLPPLHF. The CDR3 bases are TGTGCCAGCAGTGGGGGGTTGCCCCCCCTCCACTTT.

This chain links TRBV20-1 with TRBJ1-1, with a weak D call TRBD1 (5 bases). The CDR3 sequence is 13 residues long. Germline V gene lookup returns CDR1 DFQATT and CDR2 SNEGSKA (reference sequence). Trimming left V 8 bases short and J 2 bases short, with 15 bases between. The CDR3 DNA follows: TGCAGTCCCAAAGGGGAGGCAAACACTGAAGCTTTCTTT. Translated, it gives CSPKGEANTEAFF.

The CDR3 nucleotides read TGTGCCTGGACCGACTACACAGATACGCAGTATTTT. It yields the protein CAWTDYTDTQYF. The chain is built from TRBV30 and TRBJ2-3; D may be TRBD2 (5 bases). Germline CDR1 is GTSNPN and CDR2 is SVGIG (reference sequence). Trimming cost V 4 bases and J 2 bases, with 7 bases left between them. There are 12 residues in the CDR3.

V and J are TRBV20-1 and TRBJ1-6; TRBD1 might be the D (5 bases). CDR3 length: 13 residues. V was cut by 4 bases and J by 12 bases, with 16 bases left in between. From germline, CDR1 is DFQATT and CDR2 SNEGSKA (reference sequence). DNA for the CDR3: TGCAGTGCTACCGGGACCTTACTATTACCCCTCCACTTT. Its protein product is CSATGTLLLPLHF.

Note on this clonotype: A read error may explain this, as a much larger clone is one base away. V gene TRBV11-2 combines with J gene TRBJ2-7, with D unclear. The CDR3 length is 11 residues. The germline gives CDR1 SGHAT, CDR2 FQNNGV. The V end lost 2 bases, the J end lost 9 bases, and 8 bases lay between the germline ends. DNA of the CDR3: TGTGCCAGCAGCTTAAAGTCCGCGCAGTACTTC. Residues: CASSLKSAQYF.

This clonotype showed up many times. The gene calls are TRBV7-9 and TRBJ2-5; 9 nucleotides match TRBD1. With 5 bases clipped from V and 4 bases from J, the junction kept 8 bases outside the gene matches. The CDR3 runs to 15 residues. Germline loops: CDR1 SEHNR, CDR2 FQNEAQ (reference sequence). CDR3 nucleotide sequence: TGTGCCAGCAGCAGCCGGGACAGGGAAAGAGAGACCCAGTACTTC. Its translation: CASSSRDRERETQYF. Supplemented by reference TRBV7-9 and TRBJ2-5, the full variable domain reads DTGVSQNPRHKITKRGQNVTFRCDPISEHNRLYWYRQTLGQGPEFLTYFQNEAQLEKSRLLSDRFSAERPKGSFSTLEIQRTEQGDSAMYLCASSSRDRERETQYFGPGTRLLVL.